Listed here are 8 T cell receptor beta chains from one sample, sequenced in a study of T cell repertoires in cytomegalovirus infection. TCRdb itself ran the reads through MiXCR, one entry per CDR3 protein. The data contain hundreds of thousands of distinct CDR3 sequences, approximately 8.9% of them singletons. Sequences were obtained from PBMCs. These receptor sequences come from a human donor in good health (CMV status not recorded). Some clones in this sample may be carry-over from other donors' samples.

This clonotype appeared many times. CDR3 in amino acids: CASSPSRPYNSPLHF. The CDR3 coding sequence is TGTGCCAGCAGTCCCTCCAGGCCCTATAATTCACCCCTCCACTTT. This chain uses TRBV7-2 with TRBJ1-6; D not certain. Germline CDR1 reads SGHTA; CDR2 reads FQGNSA. The CDR3 is 15 amino acids. V dropped 6 bases and J dropped 2 bases, with 11 bases sitting between them.

This clonotype has ten or more counts. The V call is TRBV6-1, the J call TRBJ1-4; D ambiguous. Germline values: CDR1 MNHNS, CDR2 SASEGT. V was shortened by 8 bases and J by 3 bases, with 10 bases between the two germline ends. The CDR3 totals 13 residues. The CDR3 sequence: CASSGSPNEKLFF. In DNA form, the CDR3 reads TGTGCCAGCTCGGGCAGTCCTAATGAAAAACTGTTTTTT.

This clonotype was counted ten times or more. The rearrangement links TRBV11-1 to TRBJ1-2, with 7 bases aligning to TRBD1. V lost 4 bases, J lost 8 bases, and 7 bases stayed unmatched. Germline loops: CDR1 SGHAT, CDR2 FQDESV (reference sequence). The CDR3 loop spans 13 amino acids. Here the CDR3 reads CASSSGTVSGYTF. CDR3 DNA: TGTGCCAGCAGCTCCGGGACAGTGAGCGGCTACACCTTC. The complete variable domain, with remaining parts taken from reference TRBV11-1 and TRBJ1-2, reads EAEVAQSPRYKITEKSQAVAFWCDPISGHATLYWYRQILGQGPELLVQFQDESVVDDSQLPKDRFSAERLKGVDSTLKIQPAELGDSAMYLCASSSGTVSGYTFGSGTRLTVV.

In this sample, this clonotype turned up many times. The chain couples TRBV20-1 to TRBJ1-6, with a possible D match to TRBD1 (5 bases). The CDR3 loop spans 15 amino acids. Trimming left V 2 bases short and J 2 bases short, with 10 bases between. The germline V gene has CDR1 DFQATT and CDR2 SNEGSKA (reference sequence). DNA for the CDR3: TGCAGTGCTAGACCAGGGCAGACCTATAATTCACCCCTCCACTTT. Translation gives CSARPGQTYNSPLHF.

This clonotype appeared many times. The rearrangement joins TRBV20-1 to TRBJ2-6, with TRBD1 matching 10 bases. V was pared by 7 bases and J by 0 bases, with 3 bases of the junction left unmatched. This CDR3 has 15 residues. Per germline, CDR1 DFQATT and CDR2 SNEGSKA (reference sequence). The CDR3 nucleotides are TGCAGTGTGGGACAGGGGAGCTCTGGGGCCAACGTCCTGACTTTC. Amino acids: CSVGQGSSGANVLTF.

This clonotype occurred a few times. The genes are TRBV18 and TRBJ1-2; possible D gene TRBD1, 6 bases. Germline V gene data show CDR1 as KGHSH and CDR2 as LQKENI. CDR3 size: 15 residues. V was shortened by 3 bases and J by 4 bases, with 15 bases between the two germline ends. Here the CDR3 DNA reads TGTGCCAGCTCACCTACGGCAGGGGACCTCTATGGCTACACCTTC. This encodes CASSPTAGDLYGYTF.

This clonotype was picked up many times. The chain employs TRBV28 and TRBJ2-6; 7 nucleotides agree with TRBD1. Per the germline V gene, CDR1 is MDHEN and CDR2 is SYDVKM. The CDR3 has 16 residues. The trim removed 6 bases at V and 6 bases at J, leaving 11 bases unmatched. The CDR3 is CASSLRGQGPANVLTF. The CDR3 DNA sequence: TGTGCCAGCAGCCTTAGGGGGCAGGGCCCGGCCAACGTCCTGACTTTC. The full variable domain, rest sourced from reference TRBV28 and TRBJ2-6, is DVKVTQSSRYLVKRTGEKVFLECVQDMDHENMFWYRQDPGLGLRLIYFSYDVKMKEKGDIPEGYSVSREKKERFSLILESASTNQTSMYLCASSLRGQGPANVLTFGAGSRLTVL.

There are many counts of this clonotype. The chain has TRBV6-1 and TRBJ2-4, with TRBD2 matching over 9 bases. The CDR3 length is 19 residues. J gave up 1 base and V 2 bases, and 12 bases lay outside the gene matches. CDR1 is MNHNS, CDR2 SASEGT, per germline. CDR3 sequence reads: CASSESGGGAFLAKNIQYF. Here the CDR3 DNA reads TGTGCCAGCAGTGAATCTGGCGGGGGGGCGTTTCTGGCCAAAAACATTCAGTACTTC.